The 9 T cell receptor beta chains below were found in one sample sequenced in a study of identifying expanded T cells in peripheral blood. TCRdb's copy holds only in-frame clones and misses some; the assay was immunoSEQ multiplex PCR. The data hold about 58,000 clones, with roughly nine tenths observed a single time. Sequenced input: blood. Receptor source: a person aged 18-70 years in good health.

V gene TRBV6-1 combines with J gene TRBJ2-2; TRBD1 matches 10 bases. Germline CDR1 is MNHNS and CDR2 is SASEGT. The CDR3 covers 15 residues. With 8 bases clipped from V and 3 bases from J, the junction kept 6 bases outside the gene matches. CDR3 DNA sequence: TGTGCCAGCCACCCCGGGACAGGGGACACCGGGGAGCTGTTTTTT. Its protein is CASHPGTGDTGELFF.

The chain uses TRBV2 and TRBJ1-5, with 8 bases fitting TRBD1. Losses at the gene ends were 8 bases for V and 0 bases for J; bases not matched to a gene: 6. Looked up from germline, CDR1 is SNHLY and CDR2 is FYNNEI. This CDR3 region has 15 residues. The DNA of the CDR3 is TGTGCCAGCTTCCGGGACAGGCATAGCAATCAGCCCCAGCATTTT. Translated, it gives CASFRDRHSNQPQHF.

J is TRBJ1-1 and V is TRBV10-2, with D unclear. The CDR3 loop spans 14 amino acids. V shed 3 bases and J shed 2 bases, with 10 bases lying between them. Germline lookup yields CDR1 WSHSY and CDR2 SAAADI. The CDR3 coding sequence is TGCGCCAGCAGTGAACCAGTCTCTAACACTGAAGCTTTCTTT. Its protein product is CASSEPVSNTEAFF.

The chain recombines TRBV5-6 with TRBJ1-5, with D unresolved. The CDR3 has 14 amino acids. V was pared by 4 bases and J by 2 bases, with 10 bases between. Germline V gene sequence: CDR1 SGHDT, CDR2 YYEEEE. Here the CDR3 reads CASSLGAGNQPQHF. In DNA, the CDR3 is TGTGCCAGCAGCCTGGGTGCGGGCAATCAGCCCCAGCATTTT. The full variable domain, with the rest looked up from reference TRBV5-6 and TRBJ1-5, is DAGVTQSPTHLIKTRGQQVTLRCSPKSGHDTVSWYQQALGQGPQFIFQYYEEEERQRGNFPDRFSGHQFPNYSSELNVNALLLGDSALYLCASSLGAGNQPQHFGDGTRLSIL.

This chain joins TRBV9 and TRBJ2-7, with a weak D call TRBD2 (6 bases). The V gene lost 1 base and the J gene lost 2 bases, with 10 bases spanning the gap. Germline V gives CDR1 SGDLS, CDR2 YYNGEE. The CDR3 contains 14 residues. The CDR3 loop is CASSVQPGAYEQYF. The CDR3 DNA is TGTGCCAGCAGCGTACAGCCGGGGGCCTACGAGCAGTACTTC. Variable domain in full (rest from reference TRBV9 and TRBJ2-7): DSGVTQTPKHLITATGQRVTLRCSPRSGDLSVYWYQQSLDQGLQFLIQYYNGEERAKGNILERFSAQQFPDLHSELNLSSLELGDSALYFCASSVQPGAYEQYFGPGTRLTVT.

This clone has just one count. V gene TRBV28 combines with J gene TRBJ2-4, with 7 bases identical to TRBD2. CDR1 MDHEN and CDR2 SYDVKM come from the germline V gene. This CDR3 is built from 13 residues. The V segment lost 5 bases and the J segment 8 bases; nucleotides outside the gene matches: 6. The CDR3 sequence: CASSSGNLHIQYF. CDR3 DNA: TGTGCCAGCAGTAGCGGGAATTTGCACATTCAGTACTTC. Together with reference TRBV28 and TRBJ2-4, the CDR3 gives the full variable domain: DVKVTQSSRYLVKRTGEKVFLECVQDMDHENMFWYRQDPGLGLRLIYFSYDVKMKEKGDIPEGYSVSREKKERFSLILESASTNQTSMYLCASSSGNLHIQYFGAGTRLSVL.

The rearrangement links TRBV4-3 to TRBJ1-2; D remains unclear. This CDR3 has 14 amino acids. The germline CDR1 and CDR2 sequences are LGHNA and YSLEER. V was shortened by 1 base and J by 4 bases, with 10 bases between the two germline ends. Here the CDR3 reads CASSQVRGPYGYTF. CDR3 bases: TGCGCCAGCAGCCAAGTACGGGGTCCCTATGGCTACACCTTC.

In this sample, this clone turned up once. The J gene is TRBJ2-7, the V gene TRBV5-1; 10 bases are shared with TRBD1. The CDR3 runs 15 residues. CDR1 and CDR2 from the germline V gene are SGHRS and YFSETQ. V dropped 4 bases and J dropped 6; count of bases not matched to a gene: 10. Here the CDR3 reads CASSQGQGSSGEQYF. CDR3 in DNA: TGCGCCAGCAGCCAGGGACAGGGGAGTTCCGGCGAGCAGTACTTC.

V gene TRBV11-2 combines with J gene TRBJ2-3; a weak D match, TRBD2 (5 bases). CDR1 and CDR2 from the germline V gene are SGHAT and FQNNGV. Deletions cut 4 bases from V and 5 bases from J, with 16 bases between. The CDR3 is made up of 15 amino acids. CDR3 coding DNA: TGTGCCAGCAGCTCCCGGGGTAGGTTAGGAGATACGCAGTATTTT. It yields the protein CASSSRGRLGDTQYF. The variable domain in full, completed from reference TRBV11-2 and TRBJ2-3, reads EAGVAQSPRYKIIEKRQSVAFWCNPISGHATLYWYQQILGQGPKLLIQFQNNGVVDDSQLPKDRFSAERLKGVDSTLKIQPAKLEDSAVYLCASSSRGRLGDTQYFGPGTRLTVL.